This is a list of T cell receptor beta chains from one sample in a study of human T cells and chemical hapten exposure. TCRdb reprocessed the RACE reads via MiXCR and lists one record per CDR3 protein. The sample holds 370,000 or so distinct CDR3 sequences; approximately 4.4% are singletons and the top ten take under 3%. The sample in question was whole blood, obtained in connection with sensitization to the hapten diphenylcyclopropenone (DPC). Receptors originate from a woman between 50 and 59 years old with alopecia areata. Some clones in this sample may be carry-over from other donors' samples. CDR3s include the opening cysteine and the closing phenylalanine or tryptophan. A D gene is named only where the DNA matches it firmly. Size is stated for part of the rows, as once, few or many counts, or as a class when the clone is expanded.

J gene,CDR3 length,D gene,clone size,V gene,CDR3 DNA,CDR3 protein
TRBJ2-5,14,.,.,TRBV12-3/TRBV12-4,TGTGCCAGCAGTTTAGCGTCGGGGAGCGAGACCCAGTACTTC,CASSLASGSETQYF
TRBJ2-2,16,TRBD2,many,TRBV20-1,TGCAGTGCTAGAGTCCTTAGCGGGAGAAGCACCGGGGAGCTGTTTTTT,CSARVLSGRSTGELFF
TRBJ1-6,15,.,many,TRBV20-1,TGCAGTGCTAGAGATCAAGGGGGGAACCATTCACCCCTCCACTTT,CSARDQGGNHSPLHF
TRBJ1-6,19,.,.,TRBV6-5,TGTGCCAGCAGTTACTCAGCTGGCTCTCGGGACACCCATAATTCACCCCTCCACTTT,CASSYSAGSRDTHNSPLHF
TRBJ1-1,12,.,.,TRBV29-1,TGCAGCGTCTCAGGGAGGTCAGCCGAAGCTTTCTTT,CSVSGRSAEAFF
TRBJ2-7,14,.,.,TRBV4-2,TGTGCCAGCAGCCAAGGATCCGCTACCTACGAGCAGTACTTC,CASSQGSATYEQYF
TRBJ2-3,14,TRBD1,many,TRBV9,TGTGCCAGCAGCGGACAGGGGCCCACAGATACGCAGTATTTT,CASSGQGPTDTQYF
TRBJ2-3,16,.,few,TRBV5-6,TGTGCCAGCAGCTTGCCAGGGAGGGGGCCCACAGATACGCAGTATTTT,CASSLPGRGPTDTQYF
TRBJ2-3,14,TRBD2,many,TRBV6-5,TGTGCCAGCAGTCCACTAGCGTCCACAGATACGCAGTATTTT,CASSPLASTDTQYF
TRBJ2-1,13,.,few,TRBV2,TGTGCCAGCAGAAGAGAACAAGACAATGAGCAGTTCTTC,CASRREQDNEQFF
TRBJ1-5,15,TRBD1,many,TRBV10-3,TGTGCCGCGCCCGGGACAGGGGATAGCAATCAGCCCCAGCATTTT,CAAPGTGDSNQPQHF
TRBJ2-5,12,.,many,TRBV29-1,TGCAGCGTTGAGTTGTACCAAGAGACCCAGTACTTC,CSVELYQETQYF
TRBJ2-2,12,.,few,TRBV6-6,TGTGCCAGCAGTGACAATCCCGGGGAGCTGTTTTTT,CASSDNPGELFF
TRBJ2-3,15,.,few,TRBV6-6,TGTGCCAGCAGTTACACGGGGGAAGGCACAGATACGCAGTATTTT,CASSYTGEGTDTQYF
TRBJ2-3,16,TRBD2,.,TRBV12-3/TRBV12-4,TGTGCCAGCAGGCCGGGACTAGCGGGGGTCACAGATACGCAGTATTTT,CASRPGLAGVTDTQYF
TRBJ1-3,17,TRBD1,.,TRBV4-3,TGCGCCAGCAGCCCGTCCCAGGGACAGCTTTCTGGAAACACCATATATTTT,CASSPSQGQLSGNTIYF
TRBJ2-3,18,TRBD1,.,TRBV4-3,TGCGCCAGCAGCCAAGATAAGTCGGGACAGGGGGCCACAGATACGCAGTATTTT,CASSQDKSGQGATDTQYF
TRBJ1-5,14,TRBD1,few,TRBV7-9,TGTGCCAGCAGCTTTGGACAGGGTCAAGGGCCCCAGCATTTT,CASSFGQGQGPQHF
TRBJ2-6,15,.,.,TRBV7-3,TGTGCCAGAAGCCCCGGGATCTCTGGGGCCAACGTCCTGACTTTC,CARSPGISGANVLTF
TRBJ2-3,16,.,.,TRBV7-3,TGTGCCAGCAGCTTGGTCACTTCAAAGAGTACAGATACGCAGTATTTT,CASSLVTSKSTDTQYF
TRBJ2-3,18,TRBD2,many,TRBV28,TGTGCCAGTATCCCTTTAGCGGGACCGGACTCTAGCACAGATACGCAGTATTTT,CASIPLAGPDSSTDTQYF
TRBJ2-6,16,.,many,TRBV18,TGTGCCAGCTCACCATTAGGCAGCTCTGGGGCCAACGTCCTGACTTTC,CASSPLGSSGANVLTF
TRBJ1-5,15,TRBD1,many,TRBV3-1,TGTGCCAGCAGCCAAGGGACAGGGGCCCATCAGCCCCAGCATTTT,CASSQGTGAHQPQHF
TRBJ2-7,14,TRBD1,.,TRBV28,TGTGCCAGCGTCTCCCGGGACAGGGTCTACGAGCAGTACTTC,CASVSRDRVYEQYF
TRBJ1-3,14,TRBD1,.,TRBV29-1,TGCAGCGTTGATCCAGGGGGCACTGGAAACACCATATATTTT,CSVDPGGTGNTIYF
TRBJ2-5,13,.,.,TRBV12-3/TRBV12-4,TGTGCCAGCAGTTTGAGGCGTTTGGAGACCCAGTACTTC,CASSLRRLETQYF